This paragraph reports one T cell receptor (beta chain). This sample is part of a study of blood T cell repertoires in COVID-19. Study context: Acute-phase and convalescent COVID-19 samples originated in the United States, Italy and Spain. Sources were T cells, B-cell-depleted T cells, or PBMCs; the material itself was cDNA or gDNA.

This table comes from immunoSEQ multiplex PCR, and its TCRdb copy is limited to in-frame clones, with some not included. The repertoire holds roughly 33,000 clones, with 85% as singletons. This TCR derives from a human donor with acute or convalescent COVID-19. The donor label of this sample is uncertain. The sample taken for sequencing was peripheral blood.

CDR3 region: CSVESRTSNEQFF. In DNA, the CDR3 is TGCAGCGTTGAATCGAGAACCTCCAATGAGCAGTTCTTC. The gene calls are TRBV29-1 and TRBJ2-1; D unclear. Germline assignment: CDR1 SQVTM and CDR2 ANQGSEA. The CDR3 runs to 13 residues. Trimming took 2 bases from V and 6 from J, leaving 11 bases between them.